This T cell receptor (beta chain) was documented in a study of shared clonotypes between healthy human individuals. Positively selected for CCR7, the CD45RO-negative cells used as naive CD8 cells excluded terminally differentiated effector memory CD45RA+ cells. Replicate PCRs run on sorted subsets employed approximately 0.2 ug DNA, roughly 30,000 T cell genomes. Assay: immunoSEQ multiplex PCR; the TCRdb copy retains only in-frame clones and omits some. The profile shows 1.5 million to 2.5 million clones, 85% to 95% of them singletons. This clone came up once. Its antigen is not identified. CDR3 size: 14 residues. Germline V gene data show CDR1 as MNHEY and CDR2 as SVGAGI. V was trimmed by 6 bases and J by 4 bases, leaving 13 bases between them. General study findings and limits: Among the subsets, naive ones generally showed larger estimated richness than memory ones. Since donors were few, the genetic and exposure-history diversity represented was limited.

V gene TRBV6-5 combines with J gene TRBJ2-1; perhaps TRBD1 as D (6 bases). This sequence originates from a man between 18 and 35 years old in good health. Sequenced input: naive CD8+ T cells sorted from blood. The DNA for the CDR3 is TGTGCCAGCAGGGGTATACAGGGTTACAATGAGCAGTTCTTC. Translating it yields CASRGIQGYNEQFF.